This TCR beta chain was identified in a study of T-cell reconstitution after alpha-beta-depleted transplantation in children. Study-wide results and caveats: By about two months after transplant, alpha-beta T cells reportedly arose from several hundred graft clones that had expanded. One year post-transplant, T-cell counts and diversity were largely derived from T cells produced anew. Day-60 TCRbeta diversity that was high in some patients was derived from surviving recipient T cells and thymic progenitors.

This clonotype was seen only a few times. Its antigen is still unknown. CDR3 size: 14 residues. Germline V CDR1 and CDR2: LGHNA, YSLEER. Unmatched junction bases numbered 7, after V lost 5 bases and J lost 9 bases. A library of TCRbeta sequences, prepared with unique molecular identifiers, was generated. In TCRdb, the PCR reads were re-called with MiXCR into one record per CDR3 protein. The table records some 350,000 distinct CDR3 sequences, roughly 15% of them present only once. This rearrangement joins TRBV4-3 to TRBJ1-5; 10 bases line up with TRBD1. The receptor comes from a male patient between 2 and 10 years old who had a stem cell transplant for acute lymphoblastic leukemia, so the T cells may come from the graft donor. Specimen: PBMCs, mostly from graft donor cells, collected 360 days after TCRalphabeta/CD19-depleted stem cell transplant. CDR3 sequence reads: CASSSDRGPGPQHF. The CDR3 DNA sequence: TGCGCCAGCAGCTCCGACAGGGGGCCTGGGCCCCAGCATTTT.